This TCR beta chain was obtained from a study of T cells in localized non-small cell lung cancer. Assay used: immunoSEQ multiplex PCR; TCRdb lists only in-frame clones, some missing. In the table there are around 91,000 clones, about 91% of which are singletons. V was shortened by 3 bases and J by 9 bases, with 8 bases between the two germline ends. In germline, CDR1 is KGHSH, CDR2 LQKENI. CDR3 length: 12 amino acids. Regarding this clone: Its target is unknown.

Notes on the study in general: Analysis by sequencing included only one tumor region, so heterogeneity remains possible. Researchers found a median roughly 56 of the top 100 tumor clones in adjacent lung. The greatest T cell clonality was found in uninvolved adjacent lung (higher than in tumor).

The sequencing used peripheral blood, collected before any cancer treatment. The rearrangement joins TRBV18 to TRBJ2-2; weak D call: TRBD1 (6 bases). The receptor's source is a man aged 40-75 years with stage I squamous cell lung carcinoma. The CDR3 loop reads CASSPRDRELFF. In DNA form, the CDR3 reads TGTGCCAGCTCACCCCGGGACAGGGAGCTGTTTTTT.